A single sample is the source of the 29 T cell receptor beta chains below, sequenced in a study of blood T cell repertoires in COVID-19. The table came from immunoSEQ multiplex PCR; TCRdb's copy has only in-frame clones and leaves some out. The sample holds 250,000 to 400,000 clones, around 87% seen once. Material for sequencing was peripheral blood. The receptors here all came from a man aged 50 or older with active or convalescent COVID-19.

CDR3 protein: CASSLGLSPGQGADEQFF. CDR3 bases: TGCGCCAGCAGCTTGGGGCTCAGCCCGGGACAGGGGGCTGATGAGCAGTTCTTC. The genes are TRBV5-1 and TRBJ2-1, with 12 bases aligning to TRBD1. Germline values: CDR1 SGHRS, CDR2 YFSETQ. The CDR3 is made up of 18 amino acids. After removal of 0 bases from V and 8 bases from J, the junction contained 12 bases not matched to a gene.

The rearrangement joins TRBV7-3 to TRBJ1-1, with D perhaps matching TRBD1 (5 bases). Trimming left V 8 bases short and J 0 bases short, with 13 bases between. Per germline, CDR1 SGHTA and CDR2 FQGTGA. The length of the CDR3 is 14 residues. The CDR3 region is CASSNQGMNTEAFF. The CDR3 DNA sequence: TGTGCCAGCTCGAACCAGGGAATGAACACTGAAGCTTTCTTT.

In this sample, this clone turned up a few times. The gene calls are TRBV6-5 and TRBJ1-5, with D perhaps TRBD1 (5 bases). The CDR3 sequence is 15 residues long. Trimming pared 6 bases from V and 15 bases from J, leaving 27 bases between. Germline assignment: CDR1 MNHEY and CDR2 SVGAGI. The CDR3 DNA is TGTGCCAGCAGAGCCTCCCGAAACGACTGGGGCATCGGGCATTTT. Amino acids: CASRASRNDWGIGHF.

The chain uses TRBV9 and TRBJ2-3, with TRBD2 matching over 11 bases. Germline CDR1 SGDLS, CDR2 YYNGEE. This CDR3 has 15 amino acids. The V segment lost 2 bases and the J segment 3 bases; nucleotides outside the gene matches: 2. The CDR3 nucleotides read TGTGCCAGCAGCGTTAGCGGGGGGGAAACAGATACGCAGTATTTT. This sequence encodes CASSVSGGETDTQYF.

J is TRBJ1-4 and V is TRBV29-1; TRBD1 agrees at 8 bases. The V gene end was trimmed by 5 bases and the J gene end by 0 bases; junction bases not matched to a gene: 8. Per germline, CDR1 SQVTM and CDR2 ANQGSEA. This CDR3 has 16 residues. Written as DNA, the CDR3 is TGCAGCGTTTCAAGACAGGGGACTGCAACTAATGAAAAACTGTTTTTT. As protein: CSVSRQGTATNEKLFF.

This clone appeared once. The chain combines TRBV28 with TRBJ1-5, with 8 bases identical to TRBD1. Trimming took 2 bases from V and 6 from J; bases not matched to a gene: 12. CDR3 length: 17 residues. Germline V gene data show CDR1 as MDHEN and CDR2 as SYDVKM. This CDR3 is CASSLRGYRGKVQPQHF. The CDR3 DNA is TGTGCCAGCAGTTTAAGAGGTTACAGGGGGAAGGTTCAGCCCCAGCATTTT.

The table lists this clone with many counts. V gene TRBV28 combines with J gene TRBJ1-1, with D possibly TRBD1 on 6 matching bases. The V gene's germline CDR1 is MDHEN and CDR2 SYDVKM. This CDR3 comprises 16 residues. V shed 3 bases and J shed 1 base, with 15 bases lying between them. As DNA, the CDR3 is TGTGCCAGCAGTTTCCTCGGGGGGCGAAGGAACACTGAAGCTTTCTTT. Protein product: CASSFLGGRRNTEAFF.

The chain has TRBV5-1 and TRBJ2-1; possibly TRBD2 for D (6 bases). Trimming shortened V by 2 bases and J by 3 bases, and 15 bases separated the two germline ends. The CDR3 is made up of 16 amino acids. CDR1 is SGHRS and CDR2 is YFSETQ in the germline V gene. The CDR3 DNA is TGCGCCAGCAGCTTAGGATGGCGGGGTAACTACAATGAGCAGTTCTTC. It encodes CASSLGWRGNYNEQFF.

This clone was observed a few times. The chain couples TRBV19 to TRBJ2-7; 8 nucleotides agree with TRBD2. Germline lookup yields CDR1 LNHDA and CDR2 SQIVND (reference sequence). V was clipped by 5 bases and J by 2 bases; unmatched bases: 8. The CDR3 totals 15 residues. CDR3 DNA sequence: TGTGCCAGTAGTGCTGCGGGGGGTAATGCCTACGAGCAGTACTTC. This encodes CASSAAGGNAYEQYF.

Only one count was recorded for this clone. The chain recombines TRBV7-8 with TRBJ1-3, with a weak D call TRBD1 (6 bases). Per the germline V gene, CDR1 is SGHVS and CDR2 is FQNEAQ. V lost 5 bases and J 0 bases, leaving 20 bases between the germline ends. This CDR3 is 18 amino acids long. The CDR3 is CASSPRMTGRGSGNTIYF. The CDR3 DNA is TGTGCCAGCAGCCCAAGGATGACAGGACGGGGCTCTGGAAACACCATATATTTT.

The V gene is TRBV6-6, the J gene TRBJ1-3; TRBD1 aligns across 8 bases. CDR3 size: 13 residues. V was pared by 10 bases and J by 2 bases, with 4 bases of the junction left unmatched. Germline lookup yields CDR1 MNHNY and CDR2 SVGAGI (reference sequence). The chain's CDR3 is CATSTGAGNTIYF. The CDR3 DNA reads TGTGCCACCTCGACAGGGGCTGGAAACACCATATATTTT.

The chain recombines TRBV2 with TRBJ2-7; a weak D match, TRBD1 (5 bases). Trimming left V 6 bases short and J 0 bases short, with 9 bases between. This CDR3 contains 13 residues. CDR1 is SNHLY, CDR2 FYNNEI, per germline. The CDR3 spells CASRITGSYEQYF. In DNA, the CDR3 is TGTGCCAGCAGGATTACAGGCTCCTACGAGCAGTACTTC.

The chain links TRBV28 to TRBJ1-2, with a weak D call TRBD1 (6 bases). Germline assignment: CDR1 MDHEN and CDR2 SYDVKM. V dropped 7 bases and J dropped 4 bases, with 19 bases sitting between them. The CDR3 length is 15 residues. The chain's CDR3 is CASKGGWWGSYGYTF. CDR3 bases: TGTGCCAGCAAAGGGGGTTGGTGGGGAAGCTATGGCTACACCTTC.

The rearrangement joins TRBV7-2 to TRBJ2-2, with 8 bases that match TRBD1. The CDR3 runs to 16 residues. Per germline, CDR1 SGHTA and CDR2 FQGNSA. V shed 6 bases, J shed 0 bases, and the junction held 6 bases outside the gene matches. Written as DNA, the CDR3 is TGTGCCAGCAGTTACGCAGGGGGCGCGAACACCGGGGAGCTGTTTTTT. It encodes CASSYAGGANTGELFF.

For this clone: Within the sample, other DNA sequences also encode this same CDR3. CDR3 sequence (DNA): TGTGCCAGCAGCTTAGCAGGCGGATCACCCCTCCACTTT. Protein product: CASSLAGGSPLHF. This chain uses TRBV7-9 with TRBJ1-6; D unresolved. Trimming cost V 0 bases and J 10 bases, with 7 bases left between them. Germline V gene data show CDR1 as SEHNR and CDR2 as FQNEAQ (reference sequence). There are 13 residues in the CDR3.

J is TRBJ2-1 and V is TRBV5-1, with TRBD2 identical over 10 bases. Looked up from germline, CDR1 is SGHRS and CDR2 is YFSETQ. The trim removed 0 bases at V and 9 bases at J, leaving 9 bases unmatched. The CDR3 has 16 residues. The DNA for the CDR3 is TGCGCCAGCAGCTTGGATGGGCTAGCGGGAGAGATTGAGCAGTTCTTC. This codes for CASSLDGLAGEIEQFF.

V gene TRBV6-6 combines with J gene TRBJ1-3; D possibly corresponds to TRBD1 (6 bases). Germline V gene lookup returns CDR1 MNHNY and CDR2 SVGAGI (reference sequence). The CDR3 runs 14 residues. V lost 7 bases, J lost 1 base, and 11 bases lay in between. This chain's CDR3 is CASIRTASGNTIYF. The CDR3 DNA reads as TGTGCCAGCATCCGGACAGCTTCTGGAAACACCATATATTTT.

This clone has a handful of counts. This chain connects TRBV28 to TRBJ1-6; D unclear. The V gene lost 2 bases and the J gene lost 6 bases, with 8 bases spanning the gap. Germline-derived CDR1 and CDR2 are MDHEN and SYDVKM. The CDR3 spans 14 residues. For the CDR3, the DNA is TGTGCCAGCAGTTTAAAGTACGGTAATTCACCCCTCCACTTT. This codes for CASSLKYGNSPLHF.

J is TRBJ2-3 and V is TRBV14; tentative D call: TRBD2 (6 bases). The CDR3 totals 16 residues. Germline loops: CDR1 SGHDN, CDR2 FVKESK. V was cut by 2 bases and J by 0 bases, with 12 bases left in between. CDR3: CASSQPRDFSTDTQYF. The CDR3 bases are TGTGCCAGCAGCCAACCGAGGGACTTTAGCACAGATACGCAGTATTTT.

The chain uses TRBV4-1 and TRBJ2-7, with TRBD1 matching 10 bases. Germline-derived CDR1 and CDR2 are MGHRA and YSYEKL. Losses at the gene ends were 1 base for V and 3 bases for J; bases not matched to a gene: 6. This CDR3 has 16 amino acids. CDR3 protein: CASSQGATGGFYEQYF. CDR3 DNA sequence: TGCGCCAGCAGCCAAGGGGCGACAGGGGGCTTCTACGAGCAGTACTTC.

This clone showed up just once. This chain links TRBV5-6 with TRBJ2-7, with unresolved D. V was pared by 0 bases and J by 3 bases, with 16 bases between. The V gene's germline CDR1 is SGHDT and CDR2 YYEEEE. The CDR3 has 16 amino acids. CDR3 protein: CASSLGAPPLYYEQYF. The CDR3 DNA is TGTGCCAGCAGCTTGGGGGCGCCCCCCCTCTACTACGAGCAGTACTTC. The full variable domain, in which reference TRBV5-6 and TRBJ2-7 provide the parts outside the CDR3, is DAGVTQSPTHLIKTRGQQVTLRCSPKSGHDTVSWYQQALGQGPQFIFQYYEEEERQRGNFPDRFSGHQFPNYSSELNVNALLLGDSALYLCASSLGAPPLYYEQYFGPGTRLTVT.

This clone came up a few times. The rearrangement links TRBV2 to TRBJ1-2, with a tentative D call TRBD1 (5 bases). Germline CDR1 and CDR2: SNHLY and FYNNEI. The CDR3 length is 15 residues. The ends were cut back, 8 bases at V and 4 bases at J, with 20 bases in the middle. The CDR3 DNA is TGTGCCAGCTCCAAACAATCGACAGACCCCTATGGCTACACCTTC. Protein product: CASSKQSTDPYGYTF.

This clone has a handful of counts. The rearrangement links TRBV11-2 to TRBJ2-3; 7 nucleotides line up with TRBD2. The CDR3 spans 15 residues. CDR1 SGHAT and CDR2 FQNNGV come from the germline V gene. The V and J ends lost 7 bases and 2 bases, in that order; junction bases with no gene match: 9. Here the CDR3 DNA reads TGTGCCAGCAAGTGGAGGCGGGGGTACACAGATACGCAGTATTTT. This codes for CASKWRRGYTDTQYF.

The chain recombines TRBV28 with TRBJ2-7; unclear D gene. This CDR3 region has 11 residues. The germline V gene encodes CDR1 MDHEN and CDR2 SYDVKM. Trimming removed 1 base at V and 12 bases at J, with 10 bases between. CDR3 coding DNA: TGTGCCAGCAGTTTATTCCAGGCCTTGTACTTC. Residues: CASSLFQALYF.

The rearrangement joins TRBV7-9 to TRBJ1-2, with D possibly matching TRBD1 (5 bases). Trimming removed 1 base at V and 7 bases at J, with 10 bases between. The V gene's germline CDR1 is SEHNR and CDR2 FQNEAQ (reference sequence). The CDR3 is 13 amino acids. CDR3 coding DNA: TGTGCCAGCAGCTTAGAAGGTGGGGCTGGCTACACCTTC. It specifies CASSLEGGAGYTF.

This clone was detected only once. V and J are TRBV30 and TRBJ2-7, with a weak D call TRBD1 (5 bases). This CDR3 comprises 16 residues. Per germline, CDR1 GTSNPN and CDR2 SVGIG (reference sequence). The V end was cut by 5 bases, the J end by 2 bases, with 22 bases between. The CDR3 DNA is TGTGCCTGGGTGGGCCCTGCCTCAGGGTCGGCCTACGAGCAGTACTTC. It codes for CAWVGPASGSAYEQYF.

The gene calls are TRBV13 and TRBJ2-7; 8 bases are a match to TRBD2. This CDR3 spans 15 amino acids. Germline assignment: CDR1 PRHDT and CDR2 FYEKMQ (reference sequence). Trimming cost V 1 base and J 6 bases; bases outside gene matches: 8. The CDR3 reads CASSLDNGGGLEQYF. The CDR3 nucleotides are TGTGCCAGCAGCTTAGACAACGGCGGGGGGCTCGAGCAGTACTTC.

The rearrangement joins TRBV10-1 to TRBJ1-1, with 7 positions matching TRBD1. CDR3 size: 14 residues. V lost 6 bases to trimming and J lost 2 bases; unmatched junction nucleotides: 6. Germline CDR1 WNHNN, CDR2 SYGVQD (reference sequence). The CDR3: CASSPGTANTEAFF. The CDR3 DNA reads TGCGCCAGCAGCCCCGGGACAGCAAACACTGAAGCTTTCTTT.

This clone was seen only once. The chain is built from TRBV3-1 (or the pseudogene TRBV3-2) and TRBJ1-2, with D uncertain. The CDR3 has 11 residues. Per the germline V gene, CDR1 is LGHDT and CDR2 is YNNKEL (reference sequence). V shed 3 bases and J shed 7 bases, with 6 bases lying between them. CDR3 loop: CASSHTSGYTF. The CDR3 DNA follows: TGTGCCAGCAGCCATACAAGTGGCTACACCTTC.